Listed below are T cell receptor beta chains from one sample, sequenced in a study of PD-L1 blockade in urothelial cancer. The protocol was immunoSEQ multiplex PCR, while the TCRdb copy is restricted to in-frame clones and leaves out a portion. The sample carries approximately 100,000 clones, 91% recorded once. This specimen consisted of PBMCs, obtained around atezolizumab (anti-PD-L1) treatment. All receptors derive from a woman older than 75 with urothelial cancer. Each CDR3 is given with its conserved first and last residue. A D gene is named only where the DNA matches it firmly. Not all rows give a size; the values are once, few, many and, for expanded clones, a class.

TRBV12-5	-	TRBJ2-3	TRBD1	CASGLVRGQGVADTQYF	TGTGCTAGTGGTTTGGTACGAGGACAGGGGGTCGCAGATACGCAGTATTTT
TRBV2	-	TRBJ2-5	-	CASSPGQLYQETQYF	TGTGCCAGCAGTCCTGGACAGCTTTACCAAGAGACCCAGTACTTC
TRBV7-3	-	TRBJ2-3	TRBD2	CASSPGSGRADTQYF	TGTGCCAGCAGCCCCGGGAGCGGGAGGGCCGATACGCAGTATTTT
TRBV6-5	-	TRBJ1-2	TRBD1	CASSYGQGARGYTF	TGTGCCAGCAGTTATGGGCAGGGGGCGCGGGGCTACACCTTC
TRBV5-4	-	TRBJ2-7	-	CASSDLQGSYEQYF	TGTGCCAGCAGCGACCTCCAGGGTAGCTACGAGCAGTACTTC
TRBV6-6	-	TRBJ2-1	TRBD1	CASSSGTGAYNEQFF	TGTGCCAGCAGTAGCGGGACAGGGGCCTACAATGAGCAGTTCTTC
TRBV27	once	TRBJ2-3	-	CAISTDTQYF	TGTGCCATCTCTACAGATACGCAGTATTTT
TRBV5-5	-	TRBJ1-1	-	CASSSLERYTEAFF	TGTGCCAGCAGCTCCCTTGAGAGGTACACTGAAGCTTTCTTT
TRBV19	few	TRBJ1-2	-	CASSIDLGNYGYTF	TGTGCCAGTAGTATAGATCTCGGGAACTATGGCTACACCTTC
TRBV19	once	TRBJ1-1	-	CASTYGWRAFF	TGTGCCAGTACCTACGGATGGCGGGCTTTCTTT
TRBV19	-	TRBJ2-7	-	CASSISTGVGYEQYF	TGTGCCAGTAGTATATCGACGGGGGTTGGGTACGAGCAGTACTTC
TRBV6-5	-	TRBJ1-5	-	CASSFSGAGNQPQHF	TGTGCCAGCAGTTTTTCTGGGGCCGGCAATCAGCCCCAGCATTTT
TRBV6-4	-	TRBJ2-2	-	CASSEVQGNTGELFF	TGTGCCAGCAGTGAGGTCCAGGGGAACACCGGGGAGCTGTTTTTT